What follows are 3 T cell receptor beta chains derived from one specimen sequenced in a study of beta chain features in type 1 diabetes. The antigens these receptors bind are not known. Study outcomes and limitations: Moderate but significant shortening of TCRB CDR3s was recorded in all four CD4+ subsets from Type 1 diabetes patients.

Isolated RNA was reverse transcribed in full, so expressed TCRB transcripts were sequenced. Assay: immunoSEQ multiplex PCR; the TCRdb copy retains only in-frame clones and omits some. Of roughly 15,000 clones in the sample, approximately 76% were seen once. The source material was stem cell memory CD4+ T cells from blood. The receptors originated from a woman aged 18-30 years with type 1 diabetes.

The J gene is TRBJ2-1, the V gene TRBV5-6; 7 nucleotides line up with TRBD2. Looked up from germline, CDR1 is SGHDT and CDR2 is YYEEEE. The ends lost 2 bases at V and 2 bases at J; junction bases unmatched: 1. The CDR3 sequence is 14 residues long. The CDR3 protein is CASSLSGTYNEQFF. CDR3 coding DNA: TGTGCCAGCAGCTTAAGCGGGACCTACAATGAGCAGTTCTTC.

This chain links TRBV11-2 with TRBJ2-7; 8 bases fit TRBD1. Germline V gene lookup returns CDR1 SGHAT and CDR2 FQNNGV. The V gene end was trimmed by 5 bases and the J gene end by 6 bases; junction bases not matched to a gene: 9. The length of the CDR3 is 14 residues. The CDR3 here is CASSPQGAMSEQYV. The CDR3, as DNA: TGTGCCAGCAGCCCCCAGGGGGCGATGAGCGAGCAGTACGTC.

The V and J genes are TRBV11-2 and TRBJ2-1, with 7 nucleotides matching TRBD1. Trimming removed 1 base from V and 3 bases from J; junction bases left unmatched: 3. There are 15 residues in the CDR3. Germline values: CDR1 SGHAT, CDR2 FQNNGV. The CDR3 region is CASSLGQGVYNEQFF. CDR3 in DNA: TGTGCCAGCAGCTTAGGACAGGGCGTCTACAATGAGCAGTTCTTC.